Listed below are T cell receptor beta chains from one sample, sequenced in a study of CD8+CD57+ T cells in acquired aplastic anemia. TCRdb reprocessed the reads via MiXCR and lists one record per CDR3 protein. The repertoire holds tens of thousands of distinct CDR3 sequences, with around 42% as singletons. The sample consisted of sorted CD4+, CD8+, or CD8+CD57+ T cells (not recorded which) from PBMCs. The receptors originated from a human donor in good health, serving as a control. The CDR3 runs from the conserved cysteine through the conserved F or W. The order of the fields is J gene, clone size, V gene, D gene, CDR3 protein, CDR3 DNA. The D gene is left open where the match is weak. Only part of the rows carry a size: once, few, many, or a class if the clone is expanded.

J gene: TRBJ2-7; clone size: medium-sized; V gene: TRBV27; D gene: .; CDR3 protein: CASGGRVVDEQYF; CDR3 DNA: TGTGCCAGCGGGGGTCGGGTAGTAGACGAGCAGTACTTC
J gene: TRBJ1-1; clone size: many; V gene: TRBV20-1; D gene: .; CDR3 protein: CSASLRRKNTEAFF; CDR3 DNA: TGCAGTGCCTCCCTGAGAAGGAAGAACACTGAAGCTTTCTTT
J gene: TRBJ2-6; clone size: .; V gene: TRBV12-3/TRBV12-4; D gene: TRBD1; CDR3 protein: CASSTGGTGANVLTF; CDR3 DNA: TGTGCCAGCAGTACAGGGGGTACTGGGGCCAACGTCCTGACTTTC
J gene: TRBJ2-1; clone size: .; V gene: TRBV10-3; D gene: TRBD2; CDR3 protein: CAISEPGTNNEQFF; CDR3 DNA: TGTGCCATCAGTGAACCCGGGACTAACAATGAGCAGTTCTTC
J gene: TRBJ2-1; clone size: few; V gene: TRBV6-1; D gene: .; CDR3 protein: CASGSHEQFF; CDR3 DNA: TGTGCCAGCGGGAGCCATGAGCAGTTCTTC
J gene: TRBJ2-1; clone size: .; V gene: TRBV12-3/TRBV12-4; D gene: TRBD2; CDR3 protein: CASSLGAGDSYNEQFF; CDR3 DNA: TGTGCCAGCAGTTTAGGGGCGGGAGATTCCTACAATGAGCAGTTCTTC
J gene: TRBJ2-7; clone size: .; V gene: TRBV4-1; D gene: TRBD1; CDR3 protein: CASSNTGGEQYF; CDR3 DNA: TGCGCCAGCAGCAATACAGGGGGGGAGCAGTACTTC
J gene: TRBJ1-1; clone size: many; V gene: TRBV9; D gene: .; CDR3 protein: CASSQTVGGAVAEAFF; CDR3 DNA: TGTGCCAGCAGCCAAACCGTAGGGGGGGCGGTCGCAGAAGCTTTCTTT
J gene: TRBJ1-1; clone size: .; V gene: TRBV20-1; D gene: .; CDR3 protein: CSARDRGTQNTEAFF; CDR3 DNA: TGCAGTGCTAGAGATCGGGGGACACAGAACACTGAAGCTTTCTTT
J gene: TRBJ2-2; clone size: .; V gene: TRBV24-1; D gene: .; CDR3 protein: CATSDLAPARPTGGLFF; CDR3 DNA: TGTGCCACCAGTGATCTTGCGCCAGCACGACCGACCGGGGGGCTGTTTTTT
J gene: TRBJ2-7; clone size: .; V gene: TRBV24-1; D gene: TRBD2; CDR3 protein: CATSAPGLAEETYEQYF; CDR3 DNA: TGTGCCACCAGTGCCCCTGGACTAGCGGAGGAAACCTACGAGCAGTACTTC
J gene: TRBJ1-3; clone size: many; V gene: TRBV11-1; D gene: TRBD1; CDR3 protein: CASSLGQGKSGNTIYF; CDR3 DNA: TGTGCCAGCAGCTTAGGACAGGGGAAGTCTGGAAACACCATATATTTT
J gene: TRBJ2-3; clone size: many; V gene: TRBV25-1; D gene: TRBD2; CDR3 protein: CASSALAGAIDTQYF; CDR3 DNA: TGTGCCAGCAGTGCCCTAGCGGGAGCTATAGATACGCAGTATTTT
J gene: TRBJ1-1; clone size: .; V gene: TRBV13; D gene: .; CDR3 protein: CASGLGGYTEAFF; CDR3 DNA: TGTGCCAGCGGCTTGGGAGGGTATACTGAAGCTTTCTTT
J gene: TRBJ1-2; clone size: many; V gene: TRBV4-1; D gene: .; CDR3 protein: CASSQDLGLEMGYTF; CDR3 DNA: TGCGCCAGCAGCCAAGATCTAGGGTTGGAGATGGGCTACACCTTC
J gene: TRBJ2-1; clone size: .; V gene: TRBV10-3; D gene: TRBD2; CDR3 protein: CAISAGTRDNEQFF; CDR3 DNA: TGTGCCATCAGTGCCGGGACTAGGGACAATGAGCAGTTCTTC
J gene: TRBJ1-2; clone size: many; V gene: TRBV6-1; D gene: .; CDR3 protein: CASSESDETPDGYTF; CDR3 DNA: TGTGCCAGCAGTGAATCCGACGAAACCCCCGATGGCTACACCTTC
J gene: TRBJ1-4; clone size: .; V gene: TRBV4-1; D gene: .; CDR3 protein: CASGQPEGGATNEKLFF; CDR3 DNA: TGCGCCAGCGGCCAACCTGAGGGTGGGGCAACTAATGAAAAACTGTTTTTT
J gene: TRBJ1-4; clone size: .; V gene: TRBV24-1; D gene: TRBD1; CDR3 protein: CATSERDRRVRFF; CDR3 DNA: TGTGCCACCAGTGAAAGGGACAGGAGGGTTCGGTTTTTT
J gene: TRBJ1-1; clone size: many; V gene: TRBV19; D gene: .; CDR3 protein: CASSIGTGAFF; CDR3 DNA: TGTGCCAGTAGTATTGGCACCGGGGCTTTCTTT
J gene: TRBJ1-5; clone size: many; V gene: TRBV10-3; D gene: .; CDR3 protein: CAPPGSNQPQHF; CDR3 DNA: TGTGCCCCTCCGGGAAGCAATCAGCCCCAGCATTTT
J gene: TRBJ2-7; clone size: .; V gene: TRBV20-1; D gene: TRBD1; CDR3 protein: CSARDRVDEQYF; CDR3 DNA: TGCAGTGCCCGGGACAGGGTCGACGAGCAGTACTTC
J gene: TRBJ2-7; clone size: few; V gene: TRBV2; D gene: .; CDR3 protein: CASSEGTDYEQYF; CDR3 DNA: TGTGCCAGCAGTGAAGGGACAGACTACGAGCAGTACTTC
J gene: TRBJ1-3; clone size: many; V gene: TRBV12-3/TRBV12-4; D gene: TRBD1; CDR3 protein: CASSLPGGGTGNTIYF; CDR3 DNA: TGTGCCAGCAGCCTACCCGGAGGGGGCACTGGAAACACCATATATTTT
J gene: TRBJ2-5; clone size: many; V gene: TRBV7-9; D gene: TRBD1; CDR3 protein: CASRKQGRVETQYF; CDR3 DNA: TGTGCCAGCAGGAAACAGGGGAGAGTTGAGACCCAGTACTTC
J gene: TRBJ2-3; clone size: many; V gene: TRBV24-1; D gene: TRBD1; CDR3 protein: CATSGDSSVDTQYF; CDR3 DNA: TGTGCCACCAGCGGGGACAGCTCTGTAGATACGCAGTATTTT
J gene: TRBJ2-5; clone size: .; V gene: TRBV6-1; D gene: TRBD2; CDR3 protein: CASSGLGGSGETQYF; CDR3 DNA: TGTGCCAGCAGTGGCCTGGGCGGGAGCGGGGAGACCCAGTACTTC
J gene: TRBJ2-7; clone size: .; V gene: TRBV20-1; D gene: .; CDR3 protein: CSATTGTPYEQYF; CDR3 DNA: TGCAGTGCCACAACCGGGACCCCCTACGAGCAGTACTTC
J gene: TRBJ1-5; clone size: many; V gene: TRBV27; D gene: .; CDR3 protein: CASSLGPGNQPQHF; CDR3 DNA: TGCGCCAGCAGCTTGGGGCCAGGCAATCAGCCCCAGCATTTT
J gene: TRBJ1-1; clone size: many; V gene: TRBV29-1; D gene: .; CDR3 protein: CSVEEGNTEAFF; CDR3 DNA: TGCAGCGTTGAGGAGGGGAACACTGAAGCTTTCTTT
J gene: TRBJ1-5; clone size: .; V gene: TRBV11-1; D gene: .; CDR3 protein: CASSVGTPFGGNQPQHF; CDR3 DNA: TGTGCCAGCAGCGTGGGGACTCCCTTTGGCGGCAATCAGCCCCAGCATTTT
J gene: TRBJ1-1; clone size: .; V gene: TRBV9; D gene: .; CDR3 protein: CASNPQGGGVTEAFF; CDR3 DNA: TGTGCCAGCAATCCCCAAGGGGGGGGAGTTACTGAAGCTTTCTTT
J gene: TRBJ1-2; clone size: many; V gene: TRBV5-1; D gene: TRBD1; CDR3 protein: CASSPIRTGIYGYTF; CDR3 DNA: TGCGCCAGCAGCCCAATACGGACAGGCATCTATGGCTACACCTTC
J gene: TRBJ1-2; clone size: .; V gene: TRBV2; D gene: .; CDR3 protein: CASSVQPVSGYTF; CDR3 DNA: TGTGCCAGCAGTGTCCAGCCCGTTAGTGGCTACACCTTC
J gene: TRBJ1-2; clone size: many; V gene: TRBV20-1; D gene: .; CDR3 protein: CSARAPGGQDYGYTF; CDR3 DNA: TGCAGTGCTAGAGCCCCGGGGGGGCAAGACTATGGCTACACCTTC
J gene: TRBJ2-7; clone size: many; V gene: TRBV5-1; D gene: .; CDR3 protein: CASSTARGEQYF; CDR3 DNA: TGCGCCAGCAGCACCGCCCGGGGAGAGCAGTACTTC
J gene: TRBJ1-2; clone size: .; V gene: TRBV24-1; D gene: TRBD1; CDR3 protein: CATSEGTGEHGYTF; CDR3 DNA: TGTGCCACCAGTGAGGGGACAGGGGAACATGGCTACACCTTC
J gene: TRBJ1-5; clone size: few; V gene: TRBV28; D gene: .; CDR3 protein: CASSLTTGRNQPQHF; CDR3 DNA: TGTGCCAGCAGCTTAACTACAGGGCGCAATCAGCCCCAGCATTTT
J gene: TRBJ1-1; clone size: .; V gene: TRBV24-1; D gene: .; CDR3 protein: CATSDLARGAFF; CDR3 DNA: TGTGCCACCAGTGACCTTGCCCGAGGAGCTTTCTTT
J gene: TRBJ1-1; clone size: .; V gene: TRBV29-1; D gene: .; CDR3 protein: CSATVGGDTEAFF; CDR3 DNA: TGCAGCGCCACAGTGGGGGGGGACACTGAAGCTTTCTTT
J gene: TRBJ1-5; clone size: .; V gene: TRBV19; D gene: .; CDR3 protein: CAWSPAGGNQPQHF; CDR3 DNA: TGTGCCTGGAGTCCGGCCGGGGGCAATCAGCCCCAGCATTTT
J gene: TRBJ2-3; clone size: .; V gene: TRBV24-1; D gene: .; CDR3 protein: CATSDLDGTDTQYF; CDR3 DNA: TGTGCCACCAGTGATCTTGACGGGACAGATACGCAGTATTTT
J gene: TRBJ2-1; clone size: many; V gene: TRBV2; D gene: TRBD2; CDR3 protein: CASSEGSASGHEQFF; CDR3 DNA: TGTGCCAGCAGTGAAGGGTCAGCTAGCGGGCATGAGCAGTTCTTC
J gene: TRBJ2-7; clone size: .; V gene: TRBV5-1; D gene: TRBD1; CDR3 protein: CASSSDRGHSPEQYF; CDR3 DNA: TGCGCCAGCAGCTCCGACAGGGGGCATTCGCCTGAGCAGTACTTC